This paragraph covers one TCR beta chain sequence. This clone is a singleton in its sample. The antigen it recognizes is unknown. No qualities accompany the bases; no much larger clone lies one base away. The data derive from a study of blood T cell repertoires in COVID-19 (dated by TCRdb to the early 2020s). About the study as a whole: The collaborator samples originated in the United States, Italy and Spain and spanned the acute and convalescent phases of COVID-19. A de-identified subject ID, COVID-19 status, age in years and sex were almost always included in the sample metadata. The material from the prospective study consisted of cDNA or gDNA derived from T cells, B-cell-depleted T cells, or PBMCs. HLA class I and class II types, where available, came from metadata supplied by the sample provider rather than from assay-based typing. Subjects who had been exposed to COVID-19, were actively infected with it, or had recovered from it provided the deeply sampled blood TCRbeta repertoires that made up the dataset. Samples were obtained from the ongoing ImmuneRACE study (first 160 participants) and from about 1,300 subjects provided by 6 global collaborators. The repertoires were released in a freely available public database meant as a resource for research on the immune response to SARS-CoV-2. On the study overall, not on this receptor specifically: The quantity of clinical and demographic metadata differed by source and by participant and was supplied without curation.

TCRbeta CDR3 regions were amplified from genomic DNA using the immunoSEQ Assay, a bias-controlled multiplex PCR. Concerning the study's data processing: The number of nucleated cells in each sample was estimated from the amplification of reference gene primers within the assay. To quantify the absolute abundance of each unique TCRbeta CDR3 rearrangement, sequence reads were collapsed and filtered. For each sample, productive Simpson clonality was calculated as the square root of Simpson's diversity index over productive rearrangements. TCRdb's version of the immuneACCESS table is confined to in-frame rearrangements and falls short of the full clone set. An unresolved V gene accounts for under half of the shortfall where checked; the remainder is of unknown origin. V, J and clone size were drawn from that table, and D and trimming were deduced from the DNA. Present in this sample are about 87,000 clones, around 88% of which were seen just once. Over 15% of the sample is taken by the ten largest.

Deletion took 9 bases off V and 6 bases off J, with a span of 14 bases between the germline ends. The cysteine opens and the phenylalanine closes a CDR3 of 13 amino acids. The entry retains the CDR3 DNA only, 39 bases that are in frame from base 1. CDR1 KGHDR and CDR2 SFDVKD are derived from the germline V gene. Collaborating institutions collected whole blood in K2EDTA tubes following their own protocols. For TCRbeta analysis, collaborators shipped samples in one of three forms: frozen whole blood, isolated PBMCs, or DNA extracted from either of those sample types. The TCR comes from a woman aged 55-69 years with acute or convalescent COVID-19. The chain is encoded by TRBV24-1 joined to TRBJ1-5; matching of 6 bases hints at TRBD1 as the D gene. The sample was peripheral blood. The CDR3 region reads CATGGGSGQPQHF. The nucleotide sequence reads TGTGCCACCGGGGGGGGCTCGGGTCAGCCCCAGCATTTT.